Sequencing of this T cell receptor (beta chain) was carried out in a study of T cells after yellow fever vaccination. About the study: SMART-Seq v4 Ultra Low Input prepared the low-cell-number fractions.

As TCR cDNA was made by 5'RACE template switching, a universal primer site and UMIs were added. MiXCR, run by TCRdb on the 5' RACE reads, gives a single entry per CDR3 protein. This sample has about 340,000 distinct CDR3 sequences, with 9.5% to 15% found just once. Study-wide results and limits: FACS-sorted repertoires might harbor abundant contaminating clonotypes from the bulk population. Researchers noted that a small share of clonotypes showed up in both CD4 and CD8 compartments.

The CDR3 sequence is 14 residues long. The germline V and J ends were trimmed by 5 bases and 6 bases, with 14 bases remaining between them. CDR1 is SGHTA and CDR2 is FQGTGA in the germline V gene. This clonotype was detected many times. Its specificity is unknown. The TCR was taken from a man aged 18 to 29 who received the YFV17D yellow fever vaccine. Sequences were derived from CD4+ T cells sorted from PBMCs, sampled 15 days after the yellow fever booster vaccination. The chain is built from TRBV7-3 and TRBJ2-1; D may be TRBD1 or TRBD2 (6 bases each). Here the CDR3 DNA reads TGTGCCAGCAGCGAAAGGGGGGACGTCAATGAGCAGTTCTTC. Its translation is CASSERGDVNEQFF.